This is a list of T cell receptor beta chains from one sample in a study of human T cells and chemical hapten exposure. TCRdb independently ran MiXCR on the RACE reads; one entry per CDR3 protein. The sample has approximately 97,000 distinct CDR3 sequences, 25% to 30% seen once. The specimen comprised whole blood, sampled in connection with sensitization to the hapten diphenylcyclopropenone (DPC). Source of these receptors: a middle-aged man with alopecia areata. Some clones in this sample may be carry-over from other donors' samples. Each CDR3 is given with its conserved first and last residue. D genes are given only for firm matches. A row's size may be missing; if present it is once, few, many or a size class.

J: TRBJ2-2
size: few
length: 15
V: TRBV7-2
D: .
DNA: TGTGCCAGCAGCTTAGGGGGACGGAGCACCGGGGAGCTGTTTTTT
CDR3: CASSLGGRSTGELFF

J: TRBJ1-6
size: few
length: 14
V: TRBV6-6
D: .
DNA: TGTGCCAGCAATACTCGGGGCCTCAATTCACCCCTCCACTTT
CDR3: CASNTRGLNSPLHF

J: TRBJ2-7
size: few
length: 16
V: TRBV20-1
D: TRBD1
DNA: TGCAGTGGAACCTCCCCCGGGACAGGGCAGTCCTACGAGCAGTACTTC
CDR3: CSGTSPGTGQSYEQYF

J: TRBJ1-4
size: few
length: 14
V: TRBV20-1
D: TRBD1
DNA: TGCAGTGCAACTCAGGGGGTTAAAGGAGAAAAACTGTTTTTT
CDR3: CSATQGVKGEKLFF

J: TRBJ1-5
size: .
length: 14
V: TRBV6-1
D: .
DNA: TGTGCCAGCAACCCAACAGGGTCGAATCAGCCCCAGCATTTT
CDR3: CASNPTGSNQPQHF

J: TRBJ2-5
size: once
length: 14
V: TRBV5-5
D: TRBD1
DNA: TGTGCCAGCAGCTTGACAGGGGTCGGGGAGACCCAGTACTTC
CDR3: CASSLTGVGETQYF

J: TRBJ1-4
size: few
length: 13
V: TRBV5-1
D: .
DNA: TGCGCCAGCAGCCCTGATCATAATGAAAAACTGTTTTTT
CDR3: CASSPDHNEKLFF

J: TRBJ2-7
size: .
length: 13
V: TRBV28
D: .
DNA: TGTGCCAGCAGACCTCCGGACCTGTACGAGCAGTACTTC
CDR3: CASRPPDLYEQYF

J: TRBJ2-2
size: .
length: 16
V: TRBV6-5
D: TRBD2
DNA: TGTGCCAGCAGCTTTCTAGCGGGAGGTGGCACCGGGGAGCTGTTTTTT
CDR3: CASSFLAGGGTGELFF

J: TRBJ2-1
size: .
length: 16
V: TRBV7-3
D: .
DNA: TGTGCCAGCAGCTTAAGCCCGACAGGTACTGTCAATGAGCAGTTCTTC
CDR3: CASSLSPTGTVNEQFF

J: TRBJ1-1
size: few
length: 15
V: TRBV7-2
D: .
DNA: TGTGCCAGCAGCTTAGACAGTGGCGCGTGGACTGAAGCTTTCTTT
CDR3: CASSLDSGAWTEAFF

J: TRBJ2-5
size: few
length: 15
V: TRBV7-6
D: TRBD2
DNA: TGTGCCAGCAGCTTACTAGCGGCTCTTCCGGAGACCCAGTACTTC
CDR3: CASSLLAALPETQYF

J: TRBJ2-7
size: .
length: 13
V: TRBV7-3
D: .
DNA: TGTGCCAGCAGCCCCACACGGGGAACCGAGCAGTACTTC
CDR3: CASSPTRGTEQYF

J: TRBJ1-5
size: few
length: 16
V: TRBV7-2
D: .
DNA: TGTGCCAGCAGCTCCCTCTCCGGGGCGGGCAATCAGCCCCAGCATTTT
CDR3: CASSSLSGAGNQPQHF

J: TRBJ1-1
size: .
length: 15
V: TRBV4-1
D: .
DNA: TGCGCCAGCAGCCAAGTTTATCCCCCGGACACTGAAGCTTTCTTT
CDR3: CASSQVYPPDTEAFF

J: TRBJ2-7
size: .
length: 13
V: TRBV10-3
D: .
DNA: TGTGCCATCAGTTCGGGACGGGCCTACGAGCAGTACTTC
CDR3: CAISSGRAYEQYF

J: TRBJ2-3
size: .
length: 14
V: TRBV27
D: .
DNA: TGTGCCAGCGGATCCAACACCGGTGGGGATACGCAGTATTTT
CDR3: CASGSNTGGDTQYF

J: TRBJ2-7
size: few
length: 15
V: TRBV18
D: TRBD2
DNA: TGTGCCAGCTCACCAGGACTAGCGGGAGCCTACGAGCAGTACTTC
CDR3: CASSPGLAGAYEQYF

J: TRBJ2-3
size: few
length: 17
V: TRBV24-1
D: .
DNA: TGTGCCACCAGTGATTCGCTACAGGGAAACTCGGGGGATACGCAGTATTTT
CDR3: CATSDSLQGNSGDTQYF

J: TRBJ1-2
size: few
length: 17
V: TRBV28
D: .
DNA: .
CDR3: CASSTSTGRESNYGYTF

J: TRBJ2-3
size: few
length: 17
V: TRBV4-2
D: TRBD2
DNA: TGTGCCAGCAGCCACACGGGAGTAGCGGGAGTTCCAGATACGCAGTATTTT
CDR3: CASSHTGVAGVPDTQYF

J: TRBJ1-6
size: .
length: 16
V: TRBV2
D: .
DNA: TGTGCCAGCAGAGTCCCCGGCGCGGGAGTTAATTCACCCCTCCACTTT
CDR3: CASRVPGAGVNSPLHF

J: TRBJ1-1
size: .
length: 13
V: TRBV7-9
D: .
DNA: TGTGCCAGCAGCTCCAGGATGAACACTGAAGCTTTCTTT
CDR3: CASSSRMNTEAFF

J: TRBJ2-1
size: few
length: 13
V: TRBV14
D: .
DNA: TGTGCCAGCAGCCATCTACGCGGAGGCGCGCAGTTCTTC
CDR3: CASSHLRGGAQFF

J: TRBJ1-1
size: few
length: 12
V: TRBV11-3
D: TRBD1
DNA: TGTGCCAGCAGCCAAGGACAGGGTGAAGCTTTCTTT
CDR3: CASSQGQGEAFF

J: TRBJ2-3
size: few
length: 13
V: TRBV10-3
D: TRBD2
DNA: TGTGCCCAAGCGGGAGAAAGCACAGATACGCAGTATTTT
CDR3: CAQAGESTDTQYF

J: TRBJ2-6
size: .
length: 15
V: TRBV4-2
D: .
DNA: TGTGCCAGCAGCCAAGCGGGCTCTGGGGCCAACGTCCTGACTTTC
CDR3: CASSQAGSGANVLTF

J: TRBJ2-6
size: few
length: 17
V: TRBV4-2
D: TRBD2
DNA: TGTGCCAGCAGCCAAGGGACTAGATCTGCTGGGGCCAACGTCCTGACTTTC
CDR3: CASSQGTRSAGANVLTF

J: TRBJ2-1
size: few
length: 14
V: TRBV4-3
D: .
DNA: TGCGCCAGCAGCCAAGAGGGTGGTAGTAATGAGCAGTTCTTC
CDR3: CASSQEGGSNEQFF